Listed here are 2 T cell receptor beta chains from one sample, sequenced in a study of graft-versus-host responses after intestinal transplantation. Profiling relied on immunoSEQ multiplex PCR, and the TCRdb table lists in-frame clones only, not all of them. The table has 77,000 or so clones, about 90% seen once; the top ten hold about 0.67%. Sequencing was performed on PBMCs, taken 98 days after intestinal transplantation. Receptors were obtained from a human patient who received an intestinal transplant, so some T cells may come from the graft donor.

J is TRBJ2-1 and V is TRBV27; D may match TRBD1 or TRBD2 (5 bases each). The germline CDR1 and CDR2 sequences are MNHEY and SMNVEV (reference sequence). V was cut by 6 bases and J by 1 base, with 22 bases left in between. The CDR3 loop spans 18 amino acids. CDR3 sequence (DNA): TGTGCCAGCAGGCCAGAAGATCGGGACCGAGTATCCTACAATGAGCAGTTCTTC. Translated: CASRPEDRDRVSYNEQFF.

The chain has TRBV19 and TRBJ2-1, with 10 bases that match TRBD2. V shed 2 bases and J 6 bases; nucleotides not matched to a gene: 13. Germline-derived CDR1 and CDR2 are LNHDA and SQIVND (reference sequence). CDR3 length: 18 amino acids. CDR3 sequence (DNA): TGTGCCAGTAGTATAAAGGGACTTTCTAGCGGGAGCGGCAATGAGCAGTTCTTC. Its protein is CASSIKGLSSGSGNEQFF.